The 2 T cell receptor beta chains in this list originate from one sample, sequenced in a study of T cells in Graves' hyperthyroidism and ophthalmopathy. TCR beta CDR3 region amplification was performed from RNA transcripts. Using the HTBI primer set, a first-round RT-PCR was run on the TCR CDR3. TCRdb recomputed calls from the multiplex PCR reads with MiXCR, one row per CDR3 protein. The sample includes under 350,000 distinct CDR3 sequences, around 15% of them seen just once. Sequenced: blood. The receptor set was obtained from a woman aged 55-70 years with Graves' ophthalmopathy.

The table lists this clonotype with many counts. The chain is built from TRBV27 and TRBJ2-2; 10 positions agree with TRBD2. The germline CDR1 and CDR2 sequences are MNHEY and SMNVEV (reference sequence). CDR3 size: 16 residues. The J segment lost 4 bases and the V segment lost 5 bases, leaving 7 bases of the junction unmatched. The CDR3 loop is CASSLLAGSSTGELFF. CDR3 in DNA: TGTGCCAGCAGTCTACTAGCGGGAAGTAGCACCGGGGAGCTGTTTTTT.

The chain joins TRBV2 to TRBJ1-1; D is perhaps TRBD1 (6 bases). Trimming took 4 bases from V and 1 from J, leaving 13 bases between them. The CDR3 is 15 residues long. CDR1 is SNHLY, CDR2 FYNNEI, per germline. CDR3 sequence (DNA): TGTGCCAGCAGTGGGGGGGGGACACGGAACACTGAAGCTTTCTTT. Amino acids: CASSGGGTRNTEAFF.